Following are 18 T cell receptor beta chains from one sample sequenced in a study of CD8 T cells in Susac syndrome. A quantity of about 0.45 to 1 ug RNA underwent reverse transcription using random hexamers. TCRdb reanalysed the immunoSEQ multiplex PCR reads using MiXCR and keeps one entry per CDR3 protein. The table shows roughly 150,000 distinct CDR3 sequences, with roughly 94% occurring only once. Sequenced input: CD4+ T cells from PBMCs. The receptors stem from a human donor with multiple sclerosis.

V and J are TRBV7-9 and TRBJ1-1; perhaps TRBD1 as D (6 bases). Germline loops: CDR1 SEHNR, CDR2 FQNEAQ (reference sequence). Trimming removed 5 bases from V and 1 base from J, with 11 bases in between. The CDR3 consists of 14 residues. CDR3 bases: TGTGCCAGCAGCAAACAGGGAGAGAACACTGAAGCTTTCTTT. It specifies CASSKQGENTEAFF. Full variable domain (outside the CDR3, taken from reference TRBV7-9 and TRBJ1-1): DTGVSQNPRHKITKRGQNVTFRCDPISEHNRLYWYRQTLGQGPEFLTYFQNEAQLEKSRLLSDRFSAERPKGSFSTLEIQRTEQGDSAMYLCASSKQGENTEAFFGQGTRLTVV.

This clonotype is a singleton in its sample. The chain uses TRBV10-3 and TRBJ2-3; D remains ambiguous. Germline assignment: CDR1 ENHRY and CDR2 SYGVKD. The CDR3 runs 12 residues. Trimming removed 6 bases from V and 12 bases from J, with 16 bases in between. CDR3 nucleotide sequence: TGTGCCATCAGGAACACAAGCCAAATTCAGTATTTT. It translates to CAIRNTSQIQYF.

V and J are TRBV11-2 and TRBJ2-1, with D maybe TRBD2 (6 bases). Germline V lookup: CDR1 SGHAT, CDR2 FQNNGV. V was cut by 3 bases and J by 1 base, with 19 bases left in between. CDR3 length: 18 amino acids. DNA of the CDR3: TGTGCCAGCAGCTTCCTTCGACTGCGGGACGGGTCCTACAATGAGCAGTTCTTC. It translates to CASSFLRLRDGSYNEQFF.

The J gene is TRBJ2-1, the V gene TRBV20-1; 8 bases line up with TRBD1. The junction had 17 bases not matched to a gene; V was cut back by 6 bases and J by 7 bases. From germline, CDR1 is DFQATT and CDR2 SNEGSKA (reference sequence). This CDR3 region has 16 residues. As DNA, the CDR3 is TGCAGTGCCCCTCCAGGGGGCGCATTTAGTGGGAATGAGCAGTTCTTC. Protein product: CSAPPGGAFSGNEQFF.

This chain links TRBV5-1 with TRBJ2-2; no reliable D call. Looked up from germline, CDR1 is SGHRS and CDR2 is YFSETQ. V lost 5 bases to trimming and J lost 3 bases, with 14 bases between them. CDR3 length equals 15 residues. CDR3 residues: CASSYGPSYTGELFF. In DNA form, the CDR3 reads TGCGCCAGCAGTTACGGGCCGAGCTACACCGGGGAGCTGTTTTTT.

Only one count was recorded for this clonotype. The chain combines TRBV5-1 with TRBJ2-3, with D possibly being TRBD1 (5 bases). V was cut by 0 bases and J by 4 bases, with 9 bases left in between. In germline, CDR1 is SGHRS, CDR2 YFSETQ. The CDR3 runs 14 residues. The chain's CDR3 is CASSLATGPDTQYF. In nucleotides, the CDR3 is TGCGCCAGCAGCTTGGCCACAGGTCCAGATACGCAGTATTTT.

The chain is built from TRBV11-2 and TRBJ2-7, with a weak D call TRBD2 (5 bases). The germline V gene encodes CDR1 SGHAT and CDR2 FQNNGV. V was cut by 5 bases and J by 10 bases, with 12 bases left in between. This CDR3 is 11 amino acids long. The CDR3 loop is CASSPDYPQYF. CDR3 nucleotide sequence: TGTGCCAGCAGCCCCGACTACCCCCAGTACTTC.

This chain joins TRBV12-3 or TRBV12-4 and TRBJ1-2, with a possible D match to TRBD1 (5 bases). This CDR3 region has 12 residues. Trimming left V 6 bases short and J 12 bases short, with 17 bases between. CDR3 DNA: TGTGCCAGCAGACGAATTGGGGGGATGGACACCTTC. Translated: CASRRIGGMDTF.

This chain links TRBV27 with TRBJ1-1, with a tentative D call TRBD1 (5 bases). The germline V gene has CDR1 MNHEY and CDR2 SMNVEV (reference sequence). Trimming left V 5 bases short and J 3 bases short, with 10 bases between. This CDR3 contains 13 residues. The CDR3 DNA sequence: TGTGCCAGCAGTAACCAGGGATACACTGAAGCTTTCTTT. Translation: CASSNQGYTEAFF.

The chain combines TRBV28 with TRBJ2-6, with D uncertain. The CDR3 contains 13 residues. V was clipped by 10 bases and J by 2 bases, with 9 bases between them. The germline V gene has CDR1 MDHEN and CDR2 SYDVKM. CDR3: CATGRTGANVLTF. The CDR3 DNA is TGTGCCACCGGACGGACTGGGGCCAACGTCCTGACTTTC.

The chain couples TRBV12-3 or TRBV12-4 to TRBJ2-2; 8 bases are a match to TRBD2. The V gene end was trimmed by 6 bases and the J gene end by 7 bases; junction bases not matched to a gene: 10. The CDR3 covers 15 residues. Here the CDR3 reads CASSHTTLADGELFF. CDR3 nucleotide sequence: TGTGCCAGCAGCCATACAACACTAGCGGACGGGGAGCTGTTTTTT.

The V call is TRBV5-1, the J call TRBJ2-2; weak D call: TRBD1 (6 bases). V was clipped by 2 bases and J by 4 bases, with 9 bases between them. Looked up from germline, CDR1 is SGHRS and CDR2 is YFSETQ. The CDR3 has 14 residues. Here the CDR3 DNA reads TGCGCCAGCAGCTTCGGACAGTTCACCGGGGAGCTGTTTTTT. Translation: CASSFGQFTGELFF.

The chain combines TRBV20-1 with TRBJ2-7; D tentatively fits TRBD1 or TRBD2 (7 bases each). Germline V lookup: CDR1 DFQATT, CDR2 SNEGSKA (reference sequence). There are 14 residues in the CDR3. Trimming took 6 bases from V and 2 from J, leaving 17 bases between them. DNA of the CDR3: TGCAGTGCGGGGGGGGACAGACACCCCTACGAGCAGTACTTC. It encodes CSAGGDRHPYEQYF.

V and J are TRBV4-1 and TRBJ1-4; D gene unclear. The CDR3 consists of 16 residues. With 1 base removed from V and 4 bases from J, the gap between germline ends came to 13 bases. Germline V CDR1 and CDR2: MGHRA, YSYEKL. CDR3 coding DNA: TGCGCCAGCAGCCAAGTAAATCTAGGATTTAATGAAAAACTGTTTTTT. It encodes CASSQVNLGFNEKLFF.

The rearrangement joins TRBV10-2 to TRBJ1-1; no firm D call. The CDR3 loop spans 14 amino acids. Germline loops: CDR1 WSHSY, CDR2 SAAADI. The germline V and J ends were trimmed by 8 bases and 0 bases, with 13 bases remaining between them. In DNA, the CDR3 is TGCGCCAGCGTCTGGACCGGGATGAACACTGAAGCTTTCTTT. Its protein product is CASVWTGMNTEAFF.

The chain has TRBV30 and TRBJ2-1; D ambiguous. V was cut by 0 bases and J by 0 bases, with 9 bases left in between. CDR1 and CDR2 (germline): GTSNPN, SVGIG (reference sequence). The CDR3 spans 15 residues. In DNA, the CDR3 is TGTGCCTGGAGTGTCCCCCCGAGCTCCTACAATGAGCAGTTCTTC. As protein: CAWSVPPSSYNEQFF. The complete variable domain, with remaining parts taken from reference TRBV30 and TRBJ2-1, reads SQTIHQWPATLVQPVGSPLSLECTVEGTSNPNLYWYRQAAGRGLQLLFYSVGIGQISSEVPQNLSASRPQDRQFILSSKKLLLSDSGFYLCAWSVPPSSYNEQFFGPGTRLTVL.

The rearrangement links TRBV29-1 to TRBJ1-1, with 7 bases matching TRBD1. CDR1 and CDR2 from the germline V gene are SQVTM and ANQGSEA. V shed 7 bases and J 3 bases; nucleotides not matched to a gene: 5. The CDR3 sequence is 12 residues long. In nucleotides, the CDR3 is TGCAGCGCTTCAGACAGGGACACTGAAGCTTTCTTT. It yields the protein CSASDRDTEAFF. Based on the CDR3 plus reference TRBV29-1 and TRBJ1-1, the full variable domain is SAVISQKPSRDICQRGTSLTIQCQVDSQVTMMFWYRQQPGQSLTLIATANQGSEATYESGFVIDKFPISRPNLTFSTLTVSNMSPEDSSIYLCSASDRDTEAFFGQGTRLTVV.

The chain has TRBV29-1 and TRBJ1-1; unclear D gene. The CDR3 is 11 residues long. Germline CDR1 and CDR2: SQVTM and ANQGSEA. Trimming shortened V by 1 base and J by 7 bases, and 7 bases separated the two germline ends. CDR3 sequence (DNA): TGCAGCGTTGAAGGGGCCAATGAAGCTTTCTTT. As protein: CSVEGANEAFF.